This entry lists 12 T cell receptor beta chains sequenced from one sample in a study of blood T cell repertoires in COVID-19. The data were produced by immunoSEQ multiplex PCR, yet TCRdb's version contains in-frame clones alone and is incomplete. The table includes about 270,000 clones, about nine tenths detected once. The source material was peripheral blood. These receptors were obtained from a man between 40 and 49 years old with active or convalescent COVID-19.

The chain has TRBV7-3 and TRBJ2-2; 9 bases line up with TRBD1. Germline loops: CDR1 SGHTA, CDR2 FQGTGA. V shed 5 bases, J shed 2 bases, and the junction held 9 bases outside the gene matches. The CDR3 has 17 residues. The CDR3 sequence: CASSPFPGQGNTGELFF. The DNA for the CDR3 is TGTGCCAGCAGCCCATTCCCGGGACAGGGTAACACCGGGGAGCTGTTTTTT. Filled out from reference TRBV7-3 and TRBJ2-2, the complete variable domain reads GAGVSQTPSNKVTEKGKYVELRCDPISGHTALYWYRQSLGQGPEFLIYFQGTGAADDSGLPNDRFFAVRPEGSVSTLKIQRTERGDSAVYLCASSPFPGQGNTGELFFGEGSRLTVL.

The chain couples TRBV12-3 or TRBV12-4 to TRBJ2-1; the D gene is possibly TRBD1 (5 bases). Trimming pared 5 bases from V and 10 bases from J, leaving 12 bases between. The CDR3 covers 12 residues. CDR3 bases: TGTGCCAGCAGTCCCCTGACAGACGAGCAGTTCTTC. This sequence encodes CASSPLTDEQFF.

DNA for the CDR3: TGTGCCAGCAGTGAAGGAGAGAAGAGCGAAGCTTTCTTT. Amino acid sequence: CASSEGEKSEAFF. The chain combines TRBV6-1 with TRBJ1-1; D gene unclear. CDR1 is MNHNS and CDR2 is SASEGT in the germline V gene. Trimming took 1 base from V and 8 from J, leaving 11 bases between them. The CDR3 contains 13 residues.

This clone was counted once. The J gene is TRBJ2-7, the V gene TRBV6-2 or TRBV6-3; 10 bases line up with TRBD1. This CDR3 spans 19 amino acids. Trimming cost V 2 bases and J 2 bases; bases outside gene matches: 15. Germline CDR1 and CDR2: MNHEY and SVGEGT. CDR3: CASSYSDRGRLSTPYEQYF. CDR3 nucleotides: TGTGCCAGCAGTTACAGCGACAGGGGGCGACTATCGACCCCCTACGAGCAGTACTTC.

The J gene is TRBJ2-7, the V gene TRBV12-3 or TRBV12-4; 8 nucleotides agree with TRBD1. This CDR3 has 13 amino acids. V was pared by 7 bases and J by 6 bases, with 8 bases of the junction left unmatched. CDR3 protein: CASTKDRDGEQYF. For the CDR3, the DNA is TGTGCCAGCACTAAGGACAGGGACGGCGAGCAGTACTTC.

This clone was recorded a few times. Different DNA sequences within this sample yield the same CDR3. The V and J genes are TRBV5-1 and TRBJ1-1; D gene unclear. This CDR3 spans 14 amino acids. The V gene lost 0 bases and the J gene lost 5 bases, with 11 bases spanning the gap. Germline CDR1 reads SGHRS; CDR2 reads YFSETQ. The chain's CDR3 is CASSLAGSGTEAFF. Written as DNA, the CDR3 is TGCGCCAGCAGCTTGGCGGGATCCGGGACTGAAGCTTTCTTT.

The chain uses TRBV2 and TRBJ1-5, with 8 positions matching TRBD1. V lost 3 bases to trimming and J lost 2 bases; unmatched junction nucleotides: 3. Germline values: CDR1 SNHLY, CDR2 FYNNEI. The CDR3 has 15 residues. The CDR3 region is CASSDDRGGNQPQHF. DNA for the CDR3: TGTGCCAGCAGTGACGACAGGGGAGGCAATCAGCCCCAGCATTTT.

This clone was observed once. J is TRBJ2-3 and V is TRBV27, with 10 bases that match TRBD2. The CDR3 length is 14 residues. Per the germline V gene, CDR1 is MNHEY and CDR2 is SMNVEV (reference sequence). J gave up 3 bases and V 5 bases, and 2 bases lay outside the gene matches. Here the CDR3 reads CASSLAGVTDTQYF. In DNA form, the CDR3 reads TGTGCCAGCAGTCTAGCGGGAGTGACAGATACGCAGTATTTT.

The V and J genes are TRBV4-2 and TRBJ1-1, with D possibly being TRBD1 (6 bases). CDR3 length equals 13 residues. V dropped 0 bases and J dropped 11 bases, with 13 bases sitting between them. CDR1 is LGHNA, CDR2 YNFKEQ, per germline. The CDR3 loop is CASSQDRDKRAFF. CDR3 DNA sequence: TGTGCCAGCAGCCAAGATAGGGACAAGCGGGCTTTCTTT.

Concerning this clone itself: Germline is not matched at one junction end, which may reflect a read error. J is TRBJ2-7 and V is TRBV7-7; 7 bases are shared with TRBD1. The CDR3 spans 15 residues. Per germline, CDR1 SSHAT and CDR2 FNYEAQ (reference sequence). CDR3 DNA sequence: TGTGCTAGCAGCTTTAGGGCAGGGGGCTCCTACGAGCAGTACTTC. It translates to CASSFRAGGSYEQYF. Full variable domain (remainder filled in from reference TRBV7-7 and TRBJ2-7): GAGVSQSPRYKVTKRGQDVTLRCDPISSHATLYWYQQALGQGPEFLTYFNYEAQPDKSGLPSDRFSAERPEGSISTLTIQRTEQRDSAMYRCASSFRAGGSYEQYFGPGTRLTVT.

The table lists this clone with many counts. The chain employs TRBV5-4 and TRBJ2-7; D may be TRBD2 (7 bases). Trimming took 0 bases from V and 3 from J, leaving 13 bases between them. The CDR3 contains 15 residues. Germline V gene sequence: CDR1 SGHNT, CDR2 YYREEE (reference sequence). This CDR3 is CASSLAGGGVYEQYF. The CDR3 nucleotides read TGTGCCAGCAGCTTGGCCGGAGGGGGGGTCTACGAGCAGTACTTC.

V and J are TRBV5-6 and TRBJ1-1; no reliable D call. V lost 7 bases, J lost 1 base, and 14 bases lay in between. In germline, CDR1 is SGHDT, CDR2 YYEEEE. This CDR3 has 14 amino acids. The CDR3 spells CASQTLVSNTEAFF. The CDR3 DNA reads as TGTGCCAGCCAAACGTTAGTCTCGAACACTGAAGCTTTCTTT.